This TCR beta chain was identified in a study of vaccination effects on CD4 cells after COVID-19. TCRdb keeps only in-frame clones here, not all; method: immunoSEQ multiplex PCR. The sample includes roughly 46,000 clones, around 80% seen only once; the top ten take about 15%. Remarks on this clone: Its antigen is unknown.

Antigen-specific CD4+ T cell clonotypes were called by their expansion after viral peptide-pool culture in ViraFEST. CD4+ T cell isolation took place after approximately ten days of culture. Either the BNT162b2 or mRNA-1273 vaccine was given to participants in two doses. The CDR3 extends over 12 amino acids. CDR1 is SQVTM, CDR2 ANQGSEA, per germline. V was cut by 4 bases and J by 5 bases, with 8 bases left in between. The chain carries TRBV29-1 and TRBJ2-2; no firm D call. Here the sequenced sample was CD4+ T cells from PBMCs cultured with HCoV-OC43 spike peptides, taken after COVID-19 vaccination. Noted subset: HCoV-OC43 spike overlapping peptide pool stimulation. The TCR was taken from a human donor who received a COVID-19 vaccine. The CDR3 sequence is CSVGSGTGELFF. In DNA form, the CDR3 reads TGCAGCGTTGGTTCCGGAACCGGGGAGCTGTTTTTT.